The rows below give T cell receptor beta chains drawn from one sample of a study of naive and memory T cell subsets. MiXCR was run by TCRdb on the UMI-ligation and nested PCR reads, yielding one entry per CDR3 protein. The profile covers fewer than 150,000 distinct CDR3 sequences, with about a fifth appearing a single time and 0.5% to 0.75% taken by the ten largest. The sequenced sample consisted of naive CD8+ T cells from blood. These receptors came from a human donor in good health. Both conserved end residues are part of each CDR3. The D gene is left open where the match is weak. A row's size may be missing; if present it is once, few, many or a size class.

d_gene	abundance	j_gene	v_gene	CDR3aa	CDR3nt
TRBD1	NA	TRBJ2-1	TRBV6-1	CAGSMGTGDVNEQFF	TGTGCCGGCTCGATGGGGACAGGGGACGTCAATGAGCAGTTCTTC
TRBD1	NA	TRBJ1-2	TRBV11-2	CASTRDRDLYGYTF	TGTGCCAGCACCCGGGACAGGGACCTATATGGCTACACCTTC
NA	few	TRBJ2-1	TRBV6-2/TRBV6-3	CASSYSGRNEQFF	TGTGCCAGCAGTTACTCAGGGCGAAATGAGCAGTTCTTC
NA	NA	TRBJ2-7	TRBV6-6	CASSYSTPAYEQYF	TGTGCCAGCAGTTACTCGACGCCGGCCTACGAGCAGTACTTC
NA	NA	TRBJ2-4	TRBV4-3	CASSQDVRREAKNIQYF	TGCGCCAGCAGCCAAGATGTTAGAAGAGAAGCCAAAAACATTCAGTACTTC
TRBD2	NA	TRBJ2-1	TRBV4-1	CASSQTTSSRRQFF	TGCGCCAGCAGCCAAACGACTAGCTCCCGGCGGCAGTTCTTC
TRBD1	few	TRBJ2-7	TRBV7-7	CASSHGSSPGQLYEQYF	TGTGCCAGCAGCCATGGCTCTTCTCCGGGACAGTTGTACGAGCAGTACTTC
TRBD2	NA	TRBJ2-7	TRBV6-2/TRBV6-3	CASSTSVREQYF	TGTGCCAGCAGTACTAGCGTGAGGGAGCAGTACTTC
NA	few	TRBJ1-5	TRBV28	CASSQRRVNQPQHF	TGTGCCAGCAGCCAACGACGGGTCAATCAGCCCCAGCATTTT
NA	many	TRBJ1-1	TRBV29-1	CSAEGGPLMNTEAFF	TGCAGCGCCGAGGGAGGACCCCTAATGAACACTGAAGCTTTCTTT
TRBD2	NA	TRBJ2-1	TRBV7-9	CAEASGRADNEQFF	TGTGCCGAGGCTAGCGGGAGGGCGGACAATGAGCAGTTCTTC
NA	few	TRBJ1-5	TRBV19	CASSIDSENQPQHF	TGTGCCAGTAGTATAGATAGTGAGAATCAGCCCCAGCATTTT
NA	few	TRBJ2-2	TRBV28	CASSWDGARYTGELFF	TGTGCCAGCAGTTGGGACGGGGCACGGTACACCGGGGAGCTGTTTTTT
NA	NA	TRBJ2-3	TRBV27	CASSFLQGDTQYF	TGTGCCAGCAGTTTCCTACAAGGAGATACGCAGTATTTT
NA	NA	TRBJ2-7	TRBV11-2	CASSTRGGQFRF	TGTGCCAGCAGCACCCGGGGGGGACAGTTTCGCTTC
NA	NA	TRBJ2-7	TRBV5-1	CASSGGTLEQYF	TGCGCCAGCAGCGGAGGGACACTCGAGCAGTACTTC
TRBD1	few	TRBJ1-5	TRBV27	CASSEQGGNQPQHF	TGTGCCAGCAGCGAACAGGGGGGCAATCAGCCCCAGCATTTT
TRBD1	few	TRBJ2-6	TRBV5-4	CASSVQGAGANVLTF	TGTGCCAGCAGCGTACAGGGGGCAGGGGCCAACGTCCTGACTTTC
TRBD1	few	TRBJ1-5	TRBV29-1	CSVAGTGGNQPQHF	TGCAGCGTTGCGGGGACAGGGGGAAATCAGCCCCAGCATTTT
NA	few	TRBJ1-5	TRBV6-2/TRBV6-3	CASSYRQLTNSNQPQHF	TGTGCCAGCAGTTATCGGCAGCTGACTAATAGCAATCAGCCCCAGCATTTT
NA	many	TRBJ2-4	TRBV29-1	CSVVEDSKNIQYF	TGCAGCGTTGTGGAGGATTCCAAAAACATTCAGTACTTC
NA	NA	TRBJ2-7	TRBV5-6	CASSYPENLYEQYF	TGTGCCAGCAGCTACCCAGAGAACCTCTACGAGCAGTACTTC
NA	NA	TRBJ1-1	TRBV5-1	CASSLSTGNTEAFF	TGCGCCAGCAGCTTGTCAACAGGGAACACTGAAGCTTTCTTT
NA	NA	TRBJ1-5	TRBV6-2/TRBV6-3	CASTPGRGNQPQHF	TGTGCCAGCACCCCGGGGCGAGGGAATCAGCCCCAGCATTTT
NA	few	TRBJ2-7	TRBV11-2	CASSLEAAGYEQYF	TGTGCCAGCAGCTTAGAAGCGGCTGGTTACGAGCAGTACTTC
NA	NA	TRBJ1-3	TRBV28	CASSLWADSGNTIYF	TGTGCCAGCAGTTTATGGGCAGACTCTGGAAACACCATATATTTT
NA	few	TRBJ2-2	TRBV20-1	CSARQMTGPNTGELFF	TGCAGTGCCCGCCAAATGACGGGACCGAACACCGGGGAGCTGTTTTTT
NA	NA	TRBJ2-7	TRBV29-1	CSVEVDGGSEQYF	TGCAGCGTTGAAGTAGATGGGGGAAGCGAGCAGTACTTC
NA	NA	TRBJ1-1	TRBV6-2/TRBV6-3	CATIPYPGLEAFF	TGTGCCACTATTCCTTATCCGGGGCTTGAAGCTTTCTTT
TRBD1	many	TRBJ1-2	TRBV24-1	CATSDLRTGFDGYTF	TGTGCCACCAGTGATTTGAGGACAGGGTTCGATGGCTACACCTTC
NA	many	TRBJ2-6	TRBV20-1	CSARDARGSGANVLTF	TGCAGTGCTAGAGATGCACGAGGGTCTGGGGCCAACGTCCTGACTTTC
TRBD1	few	TRBJ1-2	TRBV28	CASSLVRGQVFYGYTF	TGTGCCAGCAGTTTAGTTCGGGGACAGGTATTCTATGGCTACACCTTC
NA	NA	TRBJ1-2	TRBV9	CASSSDRGYTF	TGTGCCAGCAGCTCCGATAGGGGCTACACCTTC
TRBD1	few	TRBJ2-2	TRBV4-2	CASSQVTGAGELFF	TGTGCCAGCAGCCAAGTGACAGGGGCCGGGGAGCTGTTTTTT
TRBD2	NA	TRBJ2-1	TRBV4-1	CASSQDFLAGGNNEQFF	TGCGCCAGCAGCCAAGATTTTCTAGCGGGAGGCAACAATGAGCAGTTCTTC
NA	NA	TRBJ1-1	TRBV13	CASSLGLRQDEAFF	TGTGCCAGCAGCTTAGGACTCAGGCAGGATGAAGCTTTCTTT
TRBD1	NA	TRBJ1-5	TRBV7-9	CASSFSTGVYSNQPQHF	TGTGCCAGCAGCTTCTCTACAGGGGTGTATAGCAATCAGCCCCAGCATTTT
TRBD1	few	TRBJ1-2	TRBV29-1	CSVDLGGADGYTF	TGCAGCGTTGATTTAGGGGGCGCCGATGGCTACACCTTC
NA	few	TRBJ2-7	TRBV6-2/TRBV6-3	CASSYRQEISYEQYF	TGTGCCAGCAGTTACAGACAGGAAATCTCCTACGAGCAGTACTTC
NA	NA	TRBJ1-1	TRBV7-9	CASSSIPGQVLNTEAFF	TGTGCCAGCAGCTCCATCCCGGGACAAGTGTTGAACACTGAAGCTTTCTTT
TRBD2	NA	TRBJ2-3	TRBV7-9	CASSLPSGYTDTQYF	TGTGCCAGCAGCTTACCTAGCGGTTACACAGATACGCAGTATTTT
NA	few	TRBJ2-7	TRBV29-1	CSVRDGVSYEQYF	TGCAGCGTTCGGGACGGTGTCTCCTACGAGCAGTACTTC
TRBD2	few	TRBJ2-1	TRBV7-6	CASSLVLAGGSEHEQFF	TGTGCCAGCAGCTTAGTTCTAGCGGGAGGGAGTGAGCATGAGCAGTTCTTC
NA	NA	TRBJ2-1	TRBV5-1	CATGVRYNEQFF	TGCGCCACGGGGGTTAGGTACAATGAGCAGTTCTTC
NA	NA	TRBJ2-3	TRBV29-1	CSDRSGASTDTQYF	TGCAGCGACCGTAGCGGTGCTAGCACAGATACGCAGTATTTT
NA	few	TRBJ2-7	TRBV4-1	CASSQESLVTYEQYF	TGCGCCAGCAGCCAAGAATCCCTAGTCACCTACGAGCAGTACTTC
TRBD2	NA	TRBJ2-2	TRBV11-3	CASSLRAGGQYNTGELFF	TGTGCCAGCAGCTTGAGAGCGGGAGGCCAATATAACACCGGGGAGCTGTTTTTT
TRBD1	many	TRBJ1-4	TRBV29-1	CSVEGVAGGNEKLFF	TGCAGCGTTGAAGGCGTGGCAGGGGGAAATGAAAAACTGTTTTTT
NA	NA	TRBJ2-7	TRBV6-5	CASSYRGVPYEQYF	TGTGCCAGCAGTTATCGAGGGGTTCCCTACGAGCAGTACTTC
TRBD1	few	TRBJ1-5	TRBV28	CASSFPTGATNQPQHF	TGTGCCAGCAGTTTTCCTACAGGGGCCACAAATCAGCCCCAGCATTTT
TRBD2	few	TRBJ2-1	TRBV6-2/TRBV6-3	CASSSGERESNEQFF	TGTGCCAGCAGTTCGGGGGAGCGGGAGTCCAATGAGCAGTTCTTC
NA	NA	TRBJ2-3	TRBV7-6	CASSFPQDTQYF	TGTGCCAGCAGCTTCCCCCAAGATACGCAGTATTTT
NA	NA	TRBJ2-7	TRBV9	CASSVGAGGYEQYF	TGTGCCAGCAGCGTAGGTGCGGGCGGCTACGAGCAGTACTTC
TRBD1	NA	TRBJ2-3	TRBV24-1	CATSDLHNRGIKYF	TGTGCCACCAGTGATTTGCACAACAGGGGGATAAAGTATTTT
TRBD2	few	TRBJ2-1	TRBV12-3/TRBV12-4	CASSTGLVHEQFF	TGTGCCAGCAGCACAGGACTAGTCCATGAGCAGTTCTTC
NA	NA	TRBJ2-7	TRBV13	CASSLVSEQYF	TGTGCCAGCAGCTTAGTGTCCGAGCAGTACTTC